Shown below are 32 T cell receptor beta chains from a single sample sequenced in a study of STAT3 mutations in large granular lymphocyte leukemia. Study-level results: Every T-cell large granular lymphocyte leukemia patient had at least one immunodominant TCR beta clonotype.

Their antigen targets remain unknown. This table comes from immunoSEQ multiplex PCR, and its TCRdb copy is limited to in-frame clones, with some not included. The data hold 1,500 to 2,000 clones, with around 50% observed a single time. Sequencing was performed on peripheral blood mononuclear cells. The receptors come from a man aged 55 to 70 with T-cell large granular lymphocyte leukemia. Some clones in this sample may be carry-over from other donors' samples.

This chain links TRBV7-9 with TRBJ1-1, with D uncertain. This CDR3 region has 13 residues. Germline-derived CDR1 and CDR2 are SEHNR and FQNEAQ (reference sequence). V was pared by 2 bases and J by 2 bases, with 6 bases between. CDR3 region: CASSLMLNTEAFF. CDR3 coding DNA: TGTGCCAGCAGCTTAATGCTAAACACTGAAGCTTTCTTT.

The chain is built from TRBV27 and TRBJ2-6; tentatively, D is TRBD1 (6 bases). The CDR3 runs 17 residues. V lost 7 bases and J 0 bases, leaving 16 bases between the germline ends. Germline CDR1 reads MNHEY; CDR2 reads SMNVEV (reference sequence). The CDR3 DNA sequence: TGTGCCAGCACGGACAGCTCCATAAGCTCTGGGGCCAACGTCCTGACTTTC. Protein product: CASTDSSISSGANVLTF.

This CDR3 reads CASSLHGGAFGNTIYF. The CDR3 region has the DNA TGTGCCAGCAGCTTACATGGGGGCGCGTTTGGAAACACCATATATTTT. The chain combines TRBV7-9 with TRBJ1-3; D possibly corresponds to TRBD1 (6 bases). Germline-derived CDR1 and CDR2 are SEHNR and FQNEAQ (reference sequence). CDR3 size: 16 residues. Trimming left V 2 bases short and J 3 bases short, with 14 bases between. Filled out from reference TRBV7-9 and TRBJ1-3, the complete variable domain reads DTGVSQNPRHKITKRGQNVTFRCDPISEHNRLYWYRQTLGQGPEFLTYFQNEAQLEKSRLLSDRFSAERPKGSFSTLEIQRTEQGDSAMYLCASSLHGGAFGNTIYFGEGSWLTVV.

The genes are TRBV5-4 and TRBJ2-7, with D tentatively TRBD1 (6 bases). Looked up from germline, CDR1 is SGHNT and CDR2 is YYREEE (reference sequence). V lost 4 bases and J lost 2, with 19 bases in between. CDR3 length: 16 amino acids. As DNA, the CDR3 is TGTGCCAGCAGCCTACGAGACAGGACCTCTACCTACGAGCAGTACTTC. This translates into CASSLRDRTSTYEQYF.

In this sample, this clone turned up once. The rearrangement links TRBV5-1 to TRBJ1-3, with D tentatively TRBD1 (5 bases). With 2 bases removed from V and 0 bases from J, the gap between germline ends came to 6 bases. This CDR3 contains 14 residues. Germline lookup yields CDR1 SGHRS and CDR2 YFSETQ. Here the CDR3 reads CASSLGTSGNTIYF. CDR3 sequence (DNA): TGCGCCAGCAGCTTAGGGACCTCTGGAAACACCATATATTTT.

The chain employs TRBV30 and TRBJ1-1; D remains unclear. With 1 base removed from V and 7 bases from J, the gap between germline ends came to 10 bases. Germline CDR1 reads GTSNPN; CDR2 reads SVGIG (reference sequence). This CDR3 is built from 12 residues. CDR3 nucleotides: TGTGCCTGGAGTGAAAGGCCAGGTGAAGCTTTCTTT. This encodes CAWSERPGEAFF.

The V gene is TRBV30, the J gene TRBJ1-1, with D hard to call. There are 15 residues in the CDR3. CDR1 and CDR2 (germline): GTSNPN, SVGIG (reference sequence). The V gene lost 0 bases and the J gene lost 13 bases, with 24 bases spanning the gap. In nucleotides, the CDR3 is TGTGCCTGGAGTGTTAGCGCTCAAGGAGGGAGAAGGGTTTTCTTT. This gives the protein CAWSVSAQGGRRVFF.

By share of the sample, this clone is large. This chain joins TRBV27 and TRBJ2-5, with D perhaps TRBD1 (5 bases). This CDR3 spans 13 amino acids. Trimming left V 4 bases short and J 1 base short, with 7 bases between. Looked up from germline, CDR1 is MNHEY and CDR2 is SMNVEV (reference sequence). The CDR3 bases are TGTGCCAGCAGTTGGGGCATCCAAGAGACCCAGTACTTC. It yields the protein CASSWGIQETQYF.

The rearrangement uses TRBV2 and TRBJ1-1; TRBD1 agrees at 7 bases. CDR1 and CDR2 (germline): SNHLY, FYNNEI. The CDR3 is made up of 16 amino acids. The V and J ends lost 4 bases and 0 bases, in that order; junction bases with no gene match: 8. CDR3 amino acids: CASSGDRNTVNTEAFF. The CDR3, as DNA: TGTGCCAGCAGTGGGGACAGAAACACTGTGAACACTGAAGCTTTCTTT. Full variable domain (rest looked up from reference TRBV2 and TRBJ1-1): EPEVTQTPSHQVTQMGQEVILRCVPISNHLYFYWYRQILGQKVEFLVSFYNNEISEKSEIFDDQFSVERPDGSNFTLKIRSTKLEDSAMYFCASSGDRNTVNTEAFFGQGTRLTVV.

The rearrangement links TRBV5-1 to TRBJ1-4, with no clear D. V gave up 3 bases and J gave up 6 bases, with 6 bases separating them. In germline, CDR1 is SGHRS, CDR2 YFSETQ. This CDR3 comprises 12 residues. The CDR3 is CASSSSDEKLFF. Written as DNA, the CDR3 is TGCGCCAGCAGCTCCTCCGATGAAAAACTGTTTTTT.

About this clone itself: This is likely a read error, given that the CDR3 carries no conserved phenylalanine or tryptophan at its end. CDR3: CASADSTDTQYL. The CDR3 region has the DNA TGTGCCAGCGCAGATAGCACAGATACGCAGTATTTG. The chain has TRBV7-9 and TRBJ2-3; D is uncertain. The CDR3 runs 12 residues. Germline CDR1 SEHNR, CDR2 FQNEAQ (reference sequence). Deletions cut 8 bases from V and 0 bases from J, with 6 bases between.

This chain joins TRBV29-1 and TRBJ2-7, with D unresolved. The germline gives CDR1 SQVTM, CDR2 ANQGSEA. The length of the CDR3 is 13 residues. Trimming removed 7 bases from V and 1 base from J, with 14 bases in between. This CDR3 is CSASRFESYEQYF. CDR3 nucleotide sequence: TGCAGCGCCTCTAGATTTGAATCCTACGAGCAGTACTTC.

The chain is built from TRBV4-3 and TRBJ2-7; 7 positions agree with TRBD1. Trimming removed 4 bases from V and 4 bases from J; junction bases left unmatched: 13. Germline V gene lookup returns CDR1 LGHNA and CDR2 YSLEER. This CDR3 has 16 residues. The CDR3, as DNA: TGCGCCAGCAGCCTAAATTGGGGACAGCGTAGTTACGAGCAGTACTTC. The encoded protein is CASSLNWGQRSYEQYF.

This clone qualifies as hyperexpanded. This rearrangement joins TRBV7-9 to TRBJ2-1; 12 nucleotides match TRBD2. The CDR3 has 18 amino acids. Germline V gene lookup returns CDR1 SEHNR and CDR2 FQNEAQ (reference sequence). V lost 1 base, J lost 3 bases, and 7 bases stayed unmatched. The CDR3 coding sequence is TGTGCCAGCAGCTTAGAACTAGCGGGGGGCCTCATCTACAATGAGCAGTTCTTC. It yields the protein CASSLELAGGLIYNEQFF.

This chain connects TRBV5-1 to TRBJ1-1; D remains ambiguous. V dropped 4 bases and J dropped 1 base, with 8 bases sitting between them. The CDR3 extends over 13 amino acids. CDR1 is SGHRS, CDR2 YFSETQ, per germline. The CDR3 nucleotides read TGCGCCAGCAGCCCGGGGAAGAACACTGAAGCTTTCTTT. This codes for CASSPGKNTEAFF. Drawing the rest from reference TRBV5-1 and TRBJ1-1, the complete variable domain is KAGVTQTPRYLIKTRGQQVTLSCSPISGHRSVSWYQQTPGQGLQFLFEYFSETQRNKGNFPGRFSGRQFSNSRSEMNVSTLELGDSALYLCASSPGKNTEAFFGQGTRLTVV.

This clone was recorded a few times. J is TRBJ1-2 and V is TRBV27, with D uncertain. The CDR3 runs to 14 residues. Germline CDR1 is MNHEY and CDR2 is SMNVEV (reference sequence). V was clipped by 2 bases and J by 5 bases, with 12 bases between them. The CDR3 protein is CASSLEGNGYGYTF. In nucleotides, the CDR3 is TGTGCCAGCAGTTTAGAAGGGAATGGGTATGGCTACACCTTC.

CDR3 nucleotide sequence: TGCAGTGTCTATCGGCGGGAGACCCAGTACTTC. Translation: CSVYRRETQYF. The V call is TRBV20-1, the J call TRBJ2-5; D remains unclear. Trimming cost V 7 bases and J 5 bases, with 11 bases left between them. From germline, CDR1 is DFQATT and CDR2 SNEGSKA (reference sequence). CDR3 length equals 11 residues.

V is TRBV5-4 and J is TRBJ2-3; D is unresolved. Per germline, CDR1 SGHNT and CDR2 YYREEE (reference sequence). V dropped 3 bases and J dropped 6 bases, with 11 bases sitting between them. The CDR3 has 13 amino acids. The CDR3 bases are TGTGCCAGCAGCTCCTTCCCAGAGGATACGCAGTATTTT. Amino acid sequence: CASSSFPEDTQYF.

This clone was observed a handful of times. The chain couples TRBV7-9 to TRBJ1-5; D is possibly TRBD1 (5 bases). The germline V gene encodes CDR1 SEHNR and CDR2 FQNEAQ (reference sequence). V lost 5 bases and J lost 4, with 12 bases in between. This CDR3 is built from 14 residues. In nucleotides, the CDR3 is TGTGCCAGCAGCACCGGGACTGTGAATCAGCCCCAGCATTTT. Its protein is CASSTGTVNQPQHF.

V and J are TRBV2 and TRBJ1-2; 7 nucleotides align to TRBD1. This CDR3 region has 12 residues. Losses at the gene ends were 6 bases for V and 5 bases for J; bases not matched to a gene: 3. Germline lookup yields CDR1 SNHLY and CDR2 FYNNEI. The CDR3 sequence: CASRDRSYGYTF. CDR3 nucleotide sequence: TGTGCCAGCAGGGACAGGAGTTATGGCTACACCTTC.

This clone occurred once. V and J are TRBV5-6 and TRBJ1-4; D gene unclear. This CDR3 contains 14 residues. Between the trimmed V and J ends, which lost 0 bases and 8 bases, there was a span of 11 bases. Germline V gene lookup returns CDR1 SGHDT and CDR2 YYEEEE. CDR3 sequence (DNA): TGTGCCAGCAGCTTGGCCCAGAATGACGAAAAACTGTTTTTT. This encodes CASSLAQNDEKLFF.

This clone was seen a handful of times. The genes are TRBV6-1 and TRBJ1-5, with D uncertain. Germline V gene data show CDR1 as MNHNS and CDR2 as SASEGT. Trimming left V 2 bases short and J 12 bases short, with 8 bases between. The CDR3 runs 11 residues. CDR3 residues: CASSETLIQHF. The CDR3 DNA follows: TGTGCCAGCAGTGAAACCCTGATCCAGCATTTT.

This clone was counted between two and nine times. The chain uses TRBV6-5 and TRBJ2-7; tentatively, D is TRBD1 or TRBD2 (5 bases each). The V gene's germline CDR1 is MNHEY and CDR2 SVGAGI. The CDR3 consists of 16 residues. V was clipped by 4 bases and J by 2 bases, with 18 bases between them. As DNA, the CDR3 is TGTGCCAGCAGTTCCCTCGGGAAGGGGCGAGCCTACGAGCAGTACTTC. It encodes CASSSLGKGRAYEQYF.

V is TRBV30 and J is TRBJ1-2; 7 bases map to TRBD1. In germline, CDR1 is GTSNPN, CDR2 SVGIG (reference sequence). With V trimmed by 2 bases and J by 11 bases, 14 bases remained unmatched. This CDR3 has 14 amino acids. CDR3: CAWSYWGTVWRYTF. CDR3 sequence (DNA): TGTGCCTGGAGTTATTGGGGGACAGTATGGCGGTACACCTTC.

The sample holds a few counts of this clone. V gene TRBV6-5 combines with J gene TRBJ1-2; no clear D. This CDR3 has 14 amino acids. Trimming took off 6 bases at V and 4 bases at J, with 15 bases between the two ends. Germline CDR1 MNHEY, CDR2 SVGAGI. The CDR3: CASSYTPQSYGYTF. For the CDR3, the DNA is TGTGCCAGCAGCTACACCCCACAGAGCTATGGCTACACCTTC.

The rearrangement links TRBV7-9 to TRBJ2-1; 11 bases agree with TRBD2. The V gene end was trimmed by 2 bases and the J gene end by 7 bases; junction bases not matched to a gene: 10. Germline V gene data show CDR1 as SEHNR and CDR2 as FQNEAQ (reference sequence). This CDR3 has 17 residues. CDR3 in amino acids: CASSLKRRLAGYNEQFF. CDR3 bases: TGTGCCAGCAGCTTAAAAAGGAGACTAGCGGGGTATAATGAGCAGTTCTTC.

This rearrangement joins TRBV5-1 to TRBJ2-5; perhaps TRBD2 as D (5 bases). The CDR3 length is 14 residues. The V gene lost 0 bases and the J gene lost 3 bases, with 9 bases spanning the gap. Germline loops: CDR1 SGHRS, CDR2 YFSETQ. The CDR3 spells CASSLEGVEETQYF. The CDR3 coding sequence is TGCGCCAGCAGCTTGGAGGGAGTTGAAGAGACCCAGTACTTC.

As DNA, the CDR3 is TGTGCCAGCAGCTTATTTCGGGGGCGCGTCTATGAGCAGTTCTTC. This gives the protein CASSLFRGRVYEQFF. V and J are TRBV7-9 and TRBJ2-1, with D perhaps being TRBD1 or TRBD2 (6 bases each). Trimming took off 2 bases at V and 8 bases at J, with 16 bases between the two ends. The CDR3 contains 15 residues. Germline assignment: CDR1 SEHNR and CDR2 FQNEAQ (reference sequence).

This chain joins TRBV7-9 and TRBJ2-7; TRBD2 is a possible D gene (5 bases). CDR3 length: 12 amino acids. Per the germline V gene, CDR1 is SEHNR and CDR2 is FQNEAQ (reference sequence). The germline V and J ends were trimmed by 3 bases and 5 bases, with 8 bases remaining between them. The CDR3 reads CASSLEVHEQYF. As DNA, the CDR3 is TGTGCCAGCAGCTTGGAGGTCCACGAGCAGTACTTC.

This rearrangement joins TRBV2 to TRBJ2-5; TRBD1 or TRBD2 may be the D gene (5 bases each). Germline V gene lookup returns CDR1 SNHLY and CDR2 FYNNEI. The CDR3 has 13 residues. With 4 bases removed from V and 4 bases from J, the gap between germline ends came to 10 bases. The chain's CDR3 is CASSGAGRETQYF. The CDR3, as DNA: TGTGCCAGCAGTGGGGCAGGGAGAGAGACCCAGTACTTC.

J is TRBJ1-2 and V is TRBV9; 8 nucleotides agree with TRBD1. This CDR3 has 15 amino acids. Trimming removed 3 bases from V and 4 bases from J; junction bases left unmatched: 8. Germline lookup yields CDR1 SGDLS and CDR2 YYNGEE. CDR3 in DNA: TGTGCCAGCAGCGGCTCGACAGGGGACGGCTATGGCTACACCTTC. It codes for CASSGSTGDGYGYTF.

The chain carries TRBV5-1 and TRBJ2-7; TRBD2 matches 7 bases. The CDR3 totals 14 residues. The germline gives CDR1 SGHRS, CDR2 YFSETQ. V lost 1 base to trimming and J lost 3 bases; unmatched junction nucleotides: 4. The CDR3 reads CASSLSGAFYEQYF. The CDR3 nucleotides read TGCGCCAGCAGCTTGAGCGGGGCTTTCTACGAGCAGTACTTC.